The 32 T cell receptor beta chains given below trace back to one sample, sequenced in a study of cytomegalovirus exposure and HLA in healthy donors. Clones were sequenced by immunoSEQ multiplex PCR, and TCRdb holds only the in-frame ones, with some missing. The table records 210,000 or so clones, almost 90% of them present only once. The sequencing input was PBMCs. These receptors all stem from a woman under 30 in good health and CMV-seronegative.

J is TRBJ2-7 and V is TRBV27, with TRBD2 as a possible D gene (5 bases). The CDR3 has 15 amino acids. With 2 bases removed from V and 3 bases from J, the gap between germline ends came to 14 bases. Germline values: CDR1 MNHEY, CDR2 SMNVEV (reference sequence). The DNA for the CDR3 is TGTGCCAGCAGTTTACCCGGACTGACGATCTACGAGCAGTACTTC. Residues: CASSLPGLTIYEQYF.

The chain is built from TRBV27 and TRBJ2-1; 7 bases match TRBD1. The CDR3 runs 16 residues. The germline CDR1 and CDR2 sequences are MNHEY and SMNVEV (reference sequence). V lost 6 bases and J lost 0; bases outside the gene matches: 8. The CDR3 region is CASSAGTAGSYNEQFF. The CDR3 coding sequence is TGTGCCAGCAGCGCCGGGACAGCAGGCTCCTACAATGAGCAGTTCTTC.

The chain joins TRBV10-3 to TRBJ2-7; 14 bases align to TRBD2. Germline V lookup: CDR1 ENHRY, CDR2 SYGVKD. The CDR3 contains 18 residues. V shed 2 bases, J shed 7 bases, and the junction held 13 bases outside the gene matches. In DNA, the CDR3 is TGTGCCATCAGTGAGGGGACTAGCGGGAGCATGGAGTATTTGGAGCAGTACTTC. Translation: CAISEGTSGSMEYLEQYF.

The chain couples TRBV21-1 to TRBJ2-1; the DNA was not compared with TRBD2, the D call given in the table. TRBV21-1 is a listed pseudogene. This CDR3 is 20 amino acids long. The CDR3: CASSKPKPLTSGATYNEQFF. The CDR3 DNA follows: TGTGCCAGCAGCAAACCCAAGCCTCTGACTAGCGGGGCTACCTACAATGAGCAGTTCTTC.

This sequence joins TRBV19 and TRBJ2-1; 7 nucleotides align to TRBD1. This CDR3 has 15 residues. Germline CDR1 is LNHDA and CDR2 is SQIVND (reference sequence). J lost 0 bases, V lost 3 bases, and 2 bases had no gene match. The CDR3 nucleotides are TGTGCCAGTAGTATTGGGACAGTCTCCTACAATGAGCAGTTCTTC. Encoded protein: CASSIGTVSYNEQFF.

The V call is TRBV30, the J call TRBJ2-7; 8 bases are a match to TRBD1. Germline lookup yields CDR1 GTSNPN and CDR2 SVGIG (reference sequence). V was pared by 3 bases and J by 4 bases, with 2 bases of the junction left unmatched. The CDR3 sequence is 12 residues long. CDR3 residues: CAWSRGRYEQYF. CDR3 in DNA: TGTGCCTGGAGCAGGGGGCGATACGAGCAGTACTTC.

J is TRBJ2-7 and V is TRBV4-1, with 10 bases fitting TRBD1. This CDR3 is 15 amino acids long. Germline CDR1 reads MGHRA; CDR2 reads YSYEKL. With 0 bases clipped from V and 4 bases from J, the junction kept 3 bases outside the gene matches. The CDR3 is CASSQETGGQYEQYF. CDR3 nucleotides: TGCGCCAGCAGCCAAGAGACAGGGGGCCAATACGAGCAGTACTTC.

This clone was counted once. The V and J genes are TRBV28 and TRBJ1-2; no definite D call. In germline, CDR1 is MDHEN, CDR2 SYDVKM. The CDR3 runs to 14 residues. V shed 5 bases and J shed 6 bases, with 16 bases lying between them. The CDR3 DNA reads as TGTGCCAGCAGTATACGGAGCGCGGGCCATGGCTACACCTTC. Protein sequence: CASSIRSAGHGYTF.

This chain uses TRBV28 with TRBJ2-7; D is perhaps TRBD2 (6 bases). The CDR3 totals 15 residues. The germline V gene encodes CDR1 MDHEN and CDR2 SYDVKM. V lost 6 bases, J lost 3 bases, and 18 bases lay in between. The CDR3 coding sequence is TGTGCCAGCAGCTCCGCAGCGGGTGTCTACTACGAGCAGTACTTC. This sequence encodes CASSSAAGVYYEQYF.

The chain has TRBV14 and TRBJ2-7; TRBD2 aligns across 9 bases. The CDR3 has 13 residues. Germline V CDR1 and CDR2: SGHDN, FVKESK. After removal of 4 bases from V and 3 bases from J, the junction contained 1 base not matched to a gene. This CDR3 reads CASSRTSDYEQYF. As DNA, the CDR3 is TGTGCCAGCAGCCGGACTAGCGACTACGAGCAGTACTTC.

This sequence joins TRBV5-5 and TRBJ1-5, with TRBD1 matching over 12 bases. CDR1 and CDR2 (germline): SGHKS, YYEKEE (reference sequence). The CDR3 consists of 16 residues. V dropped 3 bases and J dropped 3; count of bases not matched to a gene: 4. CDR3 sequence reads: CASSWGGQGANQPQHF. The CDR3 coding sequence is TGTGCCAGCAGCTGGGGGGGACAGGGGGCCAATCAGCCCCAGCATTTT.

V is TRBV5-5 and J is TRBJ2-1; TRBD2 matches at 9 bases. The V and J ends lost 1 base and 5 bases, in that order; junction bases with no gene match: 7. This CDR3 region has 16 residues. The germline V gene has CDR1 SGHKS and CDR2 YYEKEE (reference sequence). CDR3 sequence reads: CASSLRGRAMDNEQFF. The CDR3, as DNA: TGTGCCAGCAGCTTGCGCGGGAGGGCCATGGACAATGAGCAGTTCTTC.

This sequence joins TRBV2 and TRBJ2-3; TRBD1 matches at 7 bases. This CDR3 is 13 amino acids long. Unmatched junction bases numbered 7, after V lost 8 bases and J lost 5 bases. Looked up from germline, CDR1 is SNHLY and CDR2 is FYNNEI. CDR3 residues: CASARRTGDTQYF. As DNA, the CDR3 is TGTGCCAGCGCACGGAGGACAGGAGATACGCAGTATTTT. The entire variable domain, with the rest obtained from reference TRBV2 and TRBJ2-3, is as follows: EPEVTQTPSHQVTQMGQEVILRCVPISNHLYFYWYRQILGQKVEFLVSFYNNEISEKSEIFDDQFSVERPDGSNFTLKIRSTKLEDSAMYFCASARRTGDTQYFGPGTRLTVL.

The rearrangement joins TRBV7-2 to TRBJ2-3, with D perhaps TRBD2 (6 bases). Trimming shortened V by 2 bases and J by 7 bases, and 19 bases separated the two germline ends. Per the germline V gene, CDR1 is SGHTA and CDR2 is FQGNSA. CDR3 length: 16 amino acids. CDR3 sequence reads: CASSLRPGLTRNTQYF. CDR3 DNA sequence: TGTGCCAGCAGCTTAAGACCGGGACTTACCCGAAATACGCAGTATTTT.

The CDR3 loop is CASSERGYEQYF. The CDR3 DNA reads TGTGCCAGCAGCGAAAGGGGCTACGAGCAGTACTTC. This sequence joins TRBV13 and TRBJ2-7, with a possible D match to TRBD1 (5 bases). Germline CDR1 and CDR2: PRHDT and FYEKMQ (reference sequence). The CDR3 length is 12 residues. Trimming removed 5 bases at V and 3 bases at J, with 8 bases between.

This chain connects TRBV7-6 to TRBJ2-3; D is possibly TRBD1 (6 bases). Germline V gene sequence: CDR1 SGHVS, CDR2 FNYEAQ. Deletions cut 1 base from V and 10 bases from J, with 12 bases between. The CDR3 is 13 amino acids. DNA for the CDR3: TGTGCCAGCAGCTTAGGGAACAGGGATTCGCAGTATTTT. It specifies CASSLGNRDSQYF.

V gene TRBV28 combines with J gene TRBJ1-5; 9 bases are a match to TRBD1. From germline, CDR1 is MDHEN and CDR2 SYDVKM. The V gene end was trimmed by 8 bases and the J gene end by 0 bases; junction bases not matched to a gene: 11. The CDR3 extends over 17 amino acids. CDR3 nucleotides: TGTGCCAGCTCGAGGACAGGGGCAACCCGTAGCAATCAGCCCCAGCATTTT. Protein: CASSRTGATRSNQPQHF.

This clone was detected only a few times. The V gene is TRBV2, the J gene TRBJ1-2; a weak D match, TRBD1 (5 bases). This CDR3 is 14 amino acids long. Germline V lookup: CDR1 SNHLY, CDR2 FYNNEI. Trimming took 3 bases from V and 0 from J, leaving 8 bases between them. DNA for the CDR3: TGTGCCAGCAGTGACCAGGGTCCTAACTATGGCTACACCTTC. Amino acids: CASSDQGPNYGYTF.

This clone was picked up a small number of times. In DNA, the CDR3 is TGTGCCACCAGCAGCGCGACAGGGGCTAATGAAAAACTGTTTTTT. Translated: CATSSATGANEKLFF. V usage is TRBV15 and J usage is TRBJ1-4; 8 bases match TRBD1. This CDR3 has 15 amino acids. With 3 bases clipped from V and 3 bases from J, the junction kept 3 bases outside the gene matches. Germline CDR1 is LNHNV and CDR2 is YYDKDF (reference sequence).

The rearrangement joins TRBV28 to TRBJ2-5; 8 positions match TRBD1. Germline CDR1 reads MDHEN; CDR2 reads SYDVKM. This CDR3 region has 14 residues. The trim removed 2 bases at V and 4 bases at J, leaving 3 bases unmatched. The CDR3, as DNA: TGTGCCAGCAGTTTACTCAGGGGGCGAGAGACCCAGTACTTC. As protein: CASSLLRGRETQYF.

The rearrangement uses TRBV7-3 and TRBJ2-5; D is undetermined. V lost 2 bases to trimming and J lost 7 bases, with 17 bases between them. This CDR3 spans 15 amino acids. The germline V gene has CDR1 SGHTA and CDR2 FQGTGA. This CDR3 is CASSLGSTGPGTQYF. CDR3 DNA: TGTGCCAGCAGCTTAGGATCCACGGGTCCGGGGACCCAGTACTTC.

This clone was seen more than once but under ten times. The chain has TRBV18 and TRBJ1-1, with 9 positions matching TRBD1. Per germline, CDR1 KGHSH and CDR2 LQKENI. V trimming: 1 base; J trimming: 3 bases; junction bases outside the gene matches: 3. The CDR3 is 15 residues long. The CDR3 sequence is CASSPQGQGDTEAFF. CDR3 DNA: TGTGCCAGCTCACCACAGGGACAGGGTGACACTGAAGCTTTCTTT.

This chain links TRBV5-4 with TRBJ2-2; D remains ambiguous. V lost 1 base to trimming and J lost 6 bases, with 16 bases between them. Germline V CDR1 and CDR2: SGHNT, YYREEE (reference sequence). This CDR3 is 16 amino acids long. CDR3 amino acids: CASSLNMHSQPGELFF. CDR3 bases: TGTGCCAGCAGCTTGAATATGCACTCTCAACCCGGGGAGCTGTTTTTT.

J is TRBJ2-7 and V is TRBV29-1; 7 positions match TRBD2. CDR3 length equals 13 residues. CDR1 is SQVTM, CDR2 ANQGSEA, per germline. V gave up 5 bases and J gave up 4 bases; unmatched junction bases: 8. CDR3 sequence reads: CSVPAGRGYEQYF. The DNA of the CDR3 is TGCAGCGTTCCAGCGGGAAGGGGTTACGAGCAGTACTTC.

The chain joins TRBV30 to TRBJ2-1, with TRBD2 matching 7 bases. V shed 2 bases, J shed 2 bases, and the junction held 6 bases outside the gene matches. CDR1 and CDR2 from the germline V gene are GTSNPN and SVGIG (reference sequence). The CDR3 extends over 15 amino acids. CDR3 region: CAWSRLATTYNEQFF. CDR3 bases: TGTGCCTGGAGTCGACTAGCTACAACCTACAATGAGCAGTTCTTC.

The rearrangement links TRBV6-5 to TRBJ1-1, with TRBD1 as a possible D gene (6 bases). The V and J ends lost 4 bases and 5 bases respectively, with 11 bases between them. The CDR3 contains 13 residues. CDR1 MNHEY and CDR2 SVGAGI come from the germline V gene. CDR3 DNA: TGTGCCAGCAGTTTCAGGGGTGGGACTGAAGCTTTCTTT. Translating gives CASSFRGGTEAFF.

The genes are TRBV7-8 and TRBJ2-2, with 7 bases matching TRBD1. Germline V gene lookup returns CDR1 SGHVS and CDR2 FQNEAQ. The CDR3 sequence is 17 residues long. Germline trimming cut 0 bases from V and 4 bases from J; bases unmatched to any gene: 8. The CDR3 region has the DNA TGTGCCAGCAGCTTAGCAGGGGGCAGCGGTGGCACCGGGGAGCTGTTTTTT. Encoded protein: CASSLAGGSGGTGELFF. Using reference TRBV7-8 and TRBJ2-2 for the parts outside the CDR3, the full variable domain is GAGVSQSPRYKVAKRGQDVALRCDPISGHVSLFWYQQALGQGPEFLTYFQNEAQLDKSGLPSDRFFAERPEGSVSTLKIQRTQQEDSAVYLCASSLAGGSGGTGELFFGEGSRLTVL.

The chain employs TRBV13 and TRBJ2-7, with 9 positions matching TRBD1. Germline trimming cut 4 bases from V and 3 bases from J; bases unmatched to any gene: 4. CDR3 size: 14 residues. Germline CDR1 PRHDT, CDR2 FYEKMQ (reference sequence). The CDR3, as DNA: TGTGCCAGCAGCTCCTGGGACAGGGTCTACGAGCAGTACTTC. Translated: CASSSWDRVYEQYF. Full variable domain (rest looked up from reference TRBV13 and TRBJ2-7): AAGVIQSPRHLIKEKRETATLKCYPIPRHDTVYWYQQGPGQDPQFLISFYEKMQSDKGSIPDRFSAQQFSDYHSELNMSSLELGDSALYFCASSSWDRVYEQYFGPGTRLTVT.

The genes are TRBV27 and TRBJ2-5; 11 positions agree with TRBD2. The V segment lost 5 bases and the J segment 5 bases; nucleotides outside the gene matches: 7. The CDR3 is made up of 15 amino acids. The germline V gene encodes CDR1 MNHEY and CDR2 SMNVEV (reference sequence). The CDR3 region has the DNA TGTGCCAGCAGTCAGGGACTAGCGGAAGGGGAGACCCAGTACTTC. It codes for CASSQGLAEGETQYF.

The V and J genes are TRBV30 and TRBJ2-7; TRBD1 agrees at 10 bases. CDR1 and CDR2 (germline): GTSNPN, SVGIG (reference sequence). Losses at the gene ends were 2 bases for V and 3 bases for J; bases not matched to a gene: 7. This CDR3 contains 15 residues. The CDR3 sequence is CAWSFDRTGGYEQYF. CDR3 DNA sequence: TGTGCCTGGAGTTTTGACCGGACAGGGGGCTACGAGCAGTACTTC.

The rearrangement uses TRBV4-2 and TRBJ1-1; TRBD1 might be the D (5 bases). The germline CDR1 and CDR2 sequences are LGHNA and YNFKEQ. The CDR3 is made up of 13 amino acids. The V end was cut by 0 bases, the J end by 3 bases, with 5 bases between. CDR3 sequence reads: CASSQDRDTEAFF. The CDR3 DNA sequence: TGTGCCAGCAGCCAAGACAGGGACACTGAAGCTTTCTTT.

The chain couples TRBV27 to TRBJ2-7; no clear D. Germline lookup yields CDR1 MNHEY and CDR2 SMNVEV (reference sequence). The CDR3 consists of 15 residues. Trimming pared 0 bases from V and 2 bases from J, leaving 11 bases between. The CDR3 coding sequence is TGTGCCAGCAGTTTATCGGGCTATCTCACCTACGAGCAGTACTTC. It is translated as CASSLSGYLTYEQYF.